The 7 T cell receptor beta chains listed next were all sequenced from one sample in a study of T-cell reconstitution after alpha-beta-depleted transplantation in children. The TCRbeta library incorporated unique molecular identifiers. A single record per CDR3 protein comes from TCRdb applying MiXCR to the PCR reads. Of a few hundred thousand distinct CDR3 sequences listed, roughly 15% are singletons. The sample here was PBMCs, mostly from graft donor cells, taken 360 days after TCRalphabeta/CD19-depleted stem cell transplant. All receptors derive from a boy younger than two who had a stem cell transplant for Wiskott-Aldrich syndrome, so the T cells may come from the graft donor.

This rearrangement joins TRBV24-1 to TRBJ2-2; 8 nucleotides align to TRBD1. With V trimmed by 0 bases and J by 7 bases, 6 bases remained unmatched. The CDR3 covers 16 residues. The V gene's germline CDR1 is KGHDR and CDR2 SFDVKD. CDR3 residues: CATSDLKRQGFGELFF. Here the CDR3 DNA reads TGTGCCACCAGTGATTTGAAGAGACAGGGGTTCGGGGAGCTGTTTTTT.

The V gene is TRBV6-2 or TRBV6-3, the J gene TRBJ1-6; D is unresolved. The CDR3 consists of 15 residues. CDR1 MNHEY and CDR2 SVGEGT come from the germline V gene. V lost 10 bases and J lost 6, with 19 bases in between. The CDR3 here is CATIRSPSVNSPLHF. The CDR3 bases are TGTGCCACCATTCGTTCGCCCAGCGTTAATTCACCCCTCCACTTT.

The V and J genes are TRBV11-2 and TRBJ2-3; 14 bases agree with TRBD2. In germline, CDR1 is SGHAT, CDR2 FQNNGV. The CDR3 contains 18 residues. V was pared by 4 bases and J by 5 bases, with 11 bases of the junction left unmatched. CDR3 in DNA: TGTGCCAGCAGCTCGAAGTTCGGGACTAGCGGGAGAATAGATACGCAGTATTTT. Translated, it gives CASSSKFGTSGRIDTQYF. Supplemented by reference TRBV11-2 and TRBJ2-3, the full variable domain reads EAGVAQSPRYKIIEKRQSVAFWCNPISGHATLYWYQQILGQGPKLLIQFQNNGVVDDSQLPKDRFSAERLKGVDSTLKIQPAKLEDSAVYLCASSSKFGTSGRIDTQYFGPGTRLTVL.

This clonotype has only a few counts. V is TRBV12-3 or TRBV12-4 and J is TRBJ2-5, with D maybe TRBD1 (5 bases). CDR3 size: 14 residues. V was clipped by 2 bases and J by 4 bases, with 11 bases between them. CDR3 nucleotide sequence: TGTGCCAGCAGTTTACCCAGGGAAGGAGAGACCCAGTACTTC. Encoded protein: CASSLPREGETQYF.

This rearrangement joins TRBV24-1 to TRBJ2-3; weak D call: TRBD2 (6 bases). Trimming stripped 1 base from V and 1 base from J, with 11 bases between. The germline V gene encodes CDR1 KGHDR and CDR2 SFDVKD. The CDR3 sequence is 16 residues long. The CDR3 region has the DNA TGTGCCACCAGTGATTTAGGCGGGACCGGCACAGATACGCAGTATTTT. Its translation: CATSDLGGTGTDTQYF.

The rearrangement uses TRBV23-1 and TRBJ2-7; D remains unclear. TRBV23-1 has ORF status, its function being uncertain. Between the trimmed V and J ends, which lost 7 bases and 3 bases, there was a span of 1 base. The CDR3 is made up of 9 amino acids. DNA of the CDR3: TGCGCCAGCATCTACGAGCAGTACTTC. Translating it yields CASIYEQYF.

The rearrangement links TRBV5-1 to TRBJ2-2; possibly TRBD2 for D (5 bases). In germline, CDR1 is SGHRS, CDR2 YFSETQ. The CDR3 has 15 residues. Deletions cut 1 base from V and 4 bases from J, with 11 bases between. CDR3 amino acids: CASSLRTSTTGELFF. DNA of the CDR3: TGCGCCAGCAGCTTGAGGACTTCAACCACCGGGGAGCTGTTTTTT.